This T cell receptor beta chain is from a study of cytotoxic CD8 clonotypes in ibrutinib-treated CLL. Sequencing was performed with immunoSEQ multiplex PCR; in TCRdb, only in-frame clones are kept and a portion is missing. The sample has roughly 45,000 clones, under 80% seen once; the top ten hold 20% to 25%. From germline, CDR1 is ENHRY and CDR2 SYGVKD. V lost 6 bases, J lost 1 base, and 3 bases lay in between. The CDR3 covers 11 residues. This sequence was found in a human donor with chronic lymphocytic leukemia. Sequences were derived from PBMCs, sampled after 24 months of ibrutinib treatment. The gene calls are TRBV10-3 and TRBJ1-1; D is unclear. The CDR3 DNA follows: TGTGCCATCAGAGCGAACACTGAAGCTTTCTTT. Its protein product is CAIRANTEAFF.